Shown below are 32 T cell receptor beta chains from a single sample sequenced in a study of blood T cell repertoires in COVID-19. The data were produced by immunoSEQ multiplex PCR, yet TCRdb's version contains in-frame clones alone and is incomplete. In the table there are roughly 100,000 clones, approximately 80% of which are singletons. The sequenced sample consisted of peripheral blood. These receptors were obtained from a human donor in a cohort sampled during active COVID-19.

This chain uses TRBV5-1 with TRBJ1-4, with TRBD1 matching over 9 bases. Germline V CDR1 and CDR2: SGHRS, YFSETQ. This CDR3 spans 13 amino acids. V lost 3 bases and J lost 17; bases outside the gene matches: 11. The CDR3 reads CASSSGLGTGIFF. Here the CDR3 DNA reads TGCGCCAGCAGCTCGGGGCTCGGGACAGGGATCTTTTTT.

This chain uses TRBV5-4 with TRBJ2-5; 10 bases match TRBD1. The J segment lost 5 bases and the V segment lost 4 bases, leaving 5 bases of the junction unmatched. This CDR3 is built from 14 residues. CDR1 is SGHNT, CDR2 YYREEE, per germline (reference sequence). In nucleotides, the CDR3 is TGTGCCAGCAGCCCGGGACAGGGGATGGAGACCCAGTACTTC. Translation: CASSPGQGMETQYF.

This chain joins TRBV2 and TRBJ2-7, with TRBD1 as a possible D gene (6 bases). Germline lookup yields CDR1 SNHLY and CDR2 FYNNEI. The CDR3 is 13 residues long. V was shortened by 6 bases and J by 4 bases, with 13 bases between the two germline ends. The CDR3 DNA reads TGTGCCAGCAGCCGGGACAATTCATACGAGCAGTACTTC. It specifies CASSRDNSYEQYF.

The CDR3 nucleotides read TGTGCCAGTAGTATCGGACAGTTGAGTGAGCAGTTCTTC. This gives the protein CASSIGQLSEQFF. This chain uses TRBV19 with TRBJ2-1; D might be TRBD1 (6 bases). Trimming shortened V by 3 bases and J by 9 bases, and 12 bases separated the two germline ends. The CDR3 totals 13 residues. Germline V gene sequence: CDR1 LNHDA, CDR2 SQIVND (reference sequence).

This sequence joins TRBV10-3 and TRBJ1-1; 9 nucleotides line up with TRBD1. The CDR3 runs to 13 residues. Germline CDR1 and CDR2: ENHRY and SYGVKD. Losses at the gene ends were 7 bases for V and 3 bases for J; bases not matched to a gene: 3. The CDR3 protein is CAIMGQGDTEAFF. The CDR3 DNA reads TGTGCCATCATGGGACAGGGTGACACTGAAGCTTTCTTT.

At least ten counts were recorded for this clone. The chain's CDR3 is CASSLPGKNTEAFF. As DNA, the CDR3 is TGCGCCAGCAGCTTGCCGGGGAAGAACACTGAAGCTTTCTTT. J is TRBJ1-1 and V is TRBV5-1; D gene uncertain. The germline CDR1 and CDR2 sequences are SGHRS and YFSETQ. V lost 1 base, J lost 1 base, and 8 bases lay in between. The CDR3 runs to 14 residues.

This clone showed up just a few times. The rearrangement uses TRBV11-2 and TRBJ2-3; D may be TRBD1 (7 bases). Germline V lookup: CDR1 SGHAT, CDR2 FQNNGV. V lost 5 bases and J lost 6, with 12 bases in between. CDR3 length: 13 amino acids. The CDR3, as DNA: TGTGCCAGCAGCCCCCAGGGGGGTGATACGCAGTATTTT. This encodes CASSPQGGDTQYF.

The chain uses TRBV29-1 and TRBJ1-1; TRBD1 matches at 7 bases. Germline V gene sequence: CDR1 SQVTM, CDR2 ANQGSEA. J gave up 1 base and V 8 bases, and 7 bases lay outside the gene matches. CDR3 length: 13 amino acids. The CDR3 sequence: CSNIQGPNTEAFF. Written as DNA, the CDR3 is TGCAGCAACATACAGGGGCCGAACACTGAAGCTTTCTTT.

This clone was picked up one time. This chain links TRBV7-9 with TRBJ2-3, with 8 nucleotides matching TRBD1. J lost 3 bases, V lost 5 bases, and 10 bases had no gene match. Germline V gene lookup returns CDR1 SEHNR and CDR2 FQNEAQ (reference sequence). This CDR3 is 16 amino acids long. The CDR3 region is CASSPIDRGRTDTQYF. DNA of the CDR3: TGTGCCAGCAGCCCGATCGACAGGGGCCGGACAGATACGCAGTATTTT.

This clone was detected a few times. The chain employs TRBV12-3 or TRBV12-4 and TRBJ2-7; TRBD1 is a possible D gene (5 bases). This CDR3 spans 13 amino acids. V was trimmed by 5 bases and J by 0 bases, leaving 8 bases between them. CDR3 DNA sequence: TGTGCCAGCAGTCGTGACAGCTCCTACGAGCAGTACTTC. Translation: CASSRDSSYEQYF.

The gene calls are TRBV7-2 and TRBJ2-5; maybe TRBD1 (6 bases). Germline V lookup: CDR1 SGHTA, CDR2 FQGNSA. The CDR3 is 16 amino acids. V was pared by 4 bases and J by 5 bases, with 20 bases between. The CDR3 sequence: CASSSKPGHRLETQYF. The CDR3, as DNA: TGTGCCAGCAGCTCTAAACCGGGACACAGGTTGGAGACCCAGTACTTC.

In this sample, this clone turned up once. The rearrangement uses TRBV7-3 and TRBJ1-5; D is undetermined. CDR1 is SGHTA and CDR2 is FQGTGA in the germline V gene. Trimming cost V 3 bases and J 1 base, with 4 bases left between them. The CDR3 consists of 13 residues. CDR3 amino acids: CASSFQSNQPQHF. The CDR3 DNA sequence: TGTGCCAGCAGCTTCCAGAGCAATCAGCCCCAGCATTTT.

The genes are TRBV4-2 and TRBJ2-1; 12 bases are a match to TRBD2. This CDR3 is built from 16 residues. In germline, CDR1 is LGHNA, CDR2 YNFKEQ. The trim removed 0 bases at V and 8 bases at J, leaving 5 bases unmatched. Here the CDR3 DNA reads TGTGCCAGCAGCCAAGAACTAGCGGGAGGCCTCGATGAGCAGTTCTTC. This translates into CASSQELAGGLDEQFF.

This clone was counted once. The chain carries TRBV7-7 and TRBJ2-1, with TRBD2 matching over 7 bases. Trimming at V came to 4 bases and at J to 6 bases, leaving 0 bases not matched to a gene. From germline, CDR1 is SSHAT and CDR2 FNYEAQ (reference sequence). This CDR3 is 12 amino acids long. In DNA, the CDR3 is TGTGCCAGCAGCTCGGGGGGCAATGAGCAGTTCTTC. Protein product: CASSSGGNEQFF.

This CDR3 reads CASSRRSGGPRETQYF. CDR3 in DNA: TGTGCCAGCAGCAGGAGGTCGGGGGGGCCCCGGGAGACCCAGTACTTC. The genes are TRBV3-1 (or the pseudogene TRBV3-2) and TRBJ2-5, with 8 bases aligning to TRBD2. The V segment lost 5 bases and the J segment 5 bases; nucleotides outside the gene matches: 13. CDR1 and CDR2 from the germline V gene are LGHDT and YNNKEL (reference sequence). The CDR3 totals 16 residues.

The chain employs TRBV3-1 (or the pseudogene TRBV3-2) and TRBJ1-6, with 8 positions matching TRBD1. V lost 0 bases and J lost 1; bases outside the gene matches: 11. Germline V gene lookup returns CDR1 LGHDT and CDR2 YNNKEL (reference sequence). This CDR3 spans 20 amino acids. The CDR3 reads CASSQEGIGQGGSYNSPLHF. CDR3 in DNA: TGTGCCAGCAGCCAAGAAGGAATAGGACAGGGAGGTTCCTATAATTCACCCCTCCACTTT.

In this sample, this clone turned up once. The J gene is TRBJ1-2, the V gene TRBV5-1, with D possibly being TRBD1 (6 bases). V lost 0 bases and J 4 bases, leaving 16 bases between the germline ends. This CDR3 region has 16 residues. From germline, CDR1 is SGHRS and CDR2 YFSETQ. CDR3 in amino acids: CASSLDGQPNFYGYTF. The CDR3 coding sequence is TGCGCCAGCAGCTTGGACGGACAGCCGAACTTCTATGGCTACACCTTC.

The V gene is TRBV30, the J gene TRBJ2-1; D is undetermined. Looked up from germline, CDR1 is GTSNPN and CDR2 is SVGIG (reference sequence). V lost 6 bases and J lost 8, with 8 bases in between. The CDR3 loop spans 10 amino acids. The CDR3 protein is CACRYDEQFF. The CDR3 DNA is TGTGCCTGCCGGTACGATGAGCAGTTCTTC.

The V call is TRBV27, the J call TRBJ1-1, with no clear D. V lost 4 bases to trimming and J lost 4 bases, with 22 bases between them. The germline V gene has CDR1 MNHEY and CDR2 SMNVEV (reference sequence). This CDR3 spans 17 amino acids. CDR3 sequence reads: CASSSGSRGVAGTEAFF. The CDR3 nucleotides read TGTGCCAGCAGTTCCGGGTCCCGCGGGGTTGCCGGCACTGAAGCTTTCTTT.

This clone was detected many times. CDR3 sequence: CASSSATGGNYEQYF. CDR3 DNA: TGTGCCAGCAGCTCCGCGACAGGGGGCAACTACGAGCAGTACTTC. This chain uses TRBV7-3 with TRBJ2-7; 10 bases agree with TRBD1. The CDR3 loop spans 15 amino acids. CDR1 is SGHTA, CDR2 FQGTGA, per germline. Losses at the gene ends were 4 bases for V and 3 bases for J; bases not matched to a gene: 6.

This chain links TRBV2 with TRBJ2-2; TRBD1 is a possible D gene (6 bases). The CDR3 is 14 residues long. Trimming cost V 7 bases and J 5 bases, with 14 bases left between them. The germline CDR1 and CDR2 sequences are SNHLY and FYNNEI. The DNA for the CDR3 is TGTGCCAGCACATCCAGGGGTGTTACCGGGGAGCTGTTTTTT. This codes for CASTSRGVTGELFF.

The chain has TRBV29-1 and TRBJ1-2, with D possibly being TRBD1 (5 bases). CDR1 SQVTM and CDR2 ANQGSEA come from the germline V gene. Trimming pared 3 bases from V and 7 bases from J, leaving 12 bases between. The CDR3 runs 12 residues. This CDR3 reads CSVDKGRGGYTF. The CDR3 DNA follows: TGCAGCGTTGATAAGGGTAGGGGTGGCTACACCTTC.

V gene TRBV27 combines with J gene TRBJ2-2, with TRBD1 identical over 8 bases. The CDR3 has 15 residues. Losses at the gene ends were 5 bases for V and 6 bases for J; bases not matched to a gene: 8. Per germline, CDR1 MNHEY and CDR2 SMNVEV (reference sequence). CDR3 loop: CASSRGQGQSGELFF. The CDR3, as DNA: TGTGCCAGCAGTCGCGGACAGGGCCAGTCCGGGGAGCTGTTTTTT.

The chain uses TRBV25-1 and TRBJ2-5; TRBD1 matches at 9 bases. CDR1 is MGHDK and CDR2 is SYGVNS in the germline V gene. The CDR3 is made up of 14 amino acids. The ends lost 4 bases at V and 1 base at J; junction bases unmatched: 1. CDR3 DNA: TGTGCCAGCAGTGTACAGGGGGCCCAAGAGACCCAGTACTTC. Translation gives CASSVQGAQETQYF. Together with reference TRBV25-1 and TRBJ2-5, the CDR3 gives the full variable domain: EADIYQTPRYLVIGTGKKITLECSQTMGHDKMYWYQQDPGMELHLIHYSYGVNSTEKGDLSSESTVSRIRTEHFPLTLESARPSHTSQYLCASSVQGAQETQYFGPGTRLLVL.

The genes are TRBV12-3 or TRBV12-4 and TRBJ1-1; D gene unclear. The CDR3 has 13 residues. Trimming shortened V by 5 bases and J by 5 bases, and 12 bases separated the two germline ends. For the CDR3, the DNA is TGTGCCAGCAGTACCGGAGGGTTGACTGAAGCTTTCTTT. It is translated as CASSTGGLTEAFF.

The chain uses TRBV4-3 and TRBJ2-5; TRBD2 matches at 9 bases. V lost 0 bases, J lost 2 bases, and 10 bases stayed unmatched. The germline CDR1 and CDR2 sequences are LGHNA and YSLEER. The CDR3 sequence is 18 residues long. CDR3 sequence reads: CASSQEVAGATRQETQYF. CDR3 sequence (DNA): TGCGCCAGCAGCCAAGAGGTAGCGGGGGCCACAAGACAAGAGACCCAGTACTTC.

This rearrangement joins TRBV27 to TRBJ2-2, with 7 bases fitting TRBD2. Losses at the gene ends were 5 bases for V and 0 bases for J; bases not matched to a gene: 3. Germline assignment: CDR1 MNHEY and CDR2 SMNVEV (reference sequence). This CDR3 has 15 residues. This chain's CDR3 is CASSVGTTNTGELFF. As DNA, the CDR3 is TGTGCCAGCAGTGTCGGGACTACGAACACCGGGGAGCTGTTTTTT.

The chain uses TRBV7-8 and TRBJ1-1, with D perhaps matching TRBD1 (5 bases). V was cut by 6 bases and J by 1 base, with 9 bases left in between. CDR1 is SGHVS, CDR2 FQNEAQ, per germline. The CDR3 is made up of 13 amino acids. CDR3 coding DNA: TGTGCCAGCAGGGGGGAGGCGAACACTGAAGCTTTCTTT. It specifies CASRGEANTEAFF.

The chain couples TRBV11-1 to TRBJ2-1; TRBD2 agrees at 8 bases. Germline V gene data show CDR1 as SGHAT and CDR2 as FQDESV (reference sequence). The V segment lost 2 bases and the J segment 12 bases; nucleotides outside the gene matches: 6. The CDR3 is 13 residues long. The CDR3 nucleotides are TGTGCCAGCAGCTTAACGGCGGGGGGTTGGCAGTTCTTC. Protein sequence: CASSLTAGGWQFF.

The chain couples TRBV19 to TRBJ1-2, with D possibly TRBD1 on 5 matching bases. The CDR3 loop spans 13 amino acids. The ends were cut back, 3 bases at V and 4 bases at J, with 9 bases in the middle. The V gene's germline CDR1 is LNHDA and CDR2 SQIVND (reference sequence). In DNA form, the CDR3 reads TGTGCCAGTAGTATCGACAGAACCTATGGCTACACCTTC. Translated, it gives CASSIDRTYGYTF.

V usage is TRBV2 and J usage is TRBJ2-7; 10 nucleotides match TRBD2. The CDR3 contains 13 residues. After removal of 4 bases from V and 6 bases from J, the junction contained 3 bases not matched to a gene. CDR1 is SNHLY and CDR2 is FYNNEI in the germline V gene. CDR3 loop: CASSVERGGEQYF. The CDR3 nucleotides read TGTGCCAGCAGTGTTGAGCGGGGGGGCGAGCAGTACTTC.

The V and J genes are TRBV27 and TRBJ2-2; 10 nucleotides agree with TRBD1. CDR3 size: 19 residues. Germline CDR1 reads MNHEY; CDR2 reads SMNVEV (reference sequence). With V trimmed by 7 bases and J by 3 bases, 17 bases remained unmatched. The CDR3 region is CASTEIPGQGILDTGELFF. The DNA for the CDR3 is TGTGCCAGCACCGAGATACCGGGACAGGGGATTCTCGACACCGGGGAGCTGTTTTTT.